Shown below are 9 T cell receptor beta chains from a single sample sequenced in a study of control samples from healthy donors and cancer patients. Profiled with immunoSEQ multiplex PCR; TCRdb holds only in-frame clones, not every one. This table holds some 130,000 clones, 75% to 95% found once. The sequencing sample was made of blood. The receptors shown here come from a man aged 35-49 years in good health.

The J gene is TRBJ2-2, the V gene TRBV15, with D perhaps being TRBD1 or TRBD2 (5 bases each). Per the germline V gene, CDR1 is LNHNV and CDR2 is YYDKDF (reference sequence). The CDR3 covers 19 residues. Trimming took off 5 bases at V and 5 bases at J, with 27 bases between the two ends. The CDR3 DNA is TGTGCCACCAGCGAGTGGGGGACCCGAGGGGAATTATGGACCGGGGAGCTGTTTTTT. Amino acids: CATSEWGTRGELWTGELFF. The complete variable domain, with remaining parts taken from reference TRBV15 and TRBJ2-2, reads DAMVIQNPRYQVTQFGKPVTLSCSQTLNHNVMYWYQQKSSQAPKLLFHYYDKDFNNEADTPDNFQSRRPNTSFCFLDIRSPGLGDTAMYLCATSEWGTRGELWTGELFFGEGSRLTVL.

The chain combines TRBV6-1 with TRBJ2-1, with 12 nucleotides matching TRBD2. Germline V lookup: CDR1 MNHNS, CDR2 SASEGT. This CDR3 is built from 16 residues. Trimming cost V 1 base and J 10 bases; bases outside gene matches: 8. The CDR3 DNA follows: TGTGCCAGCAGTGAAGTCCTAGCGGGGGGGCTTAGGGAGCAGTTCTTC. The encoded protein is CASSEVLAGGLREQFF.

The chain is built from TRBV3-1 (or the pseudogene TRBV3-2) and TRBJ2-5, with 13 bases lining up with TRBD2. J gave up 4 bases and V 3 bases, and 5 bases lay outside the gene matches. This CDR3 comprises 16 residues. Germline lookup yields CDR1 LGHDT and CDR2 YNNKEL (reference sequence). The CDR3 DNA follows: TGTGCCAGCAGCCACCAGCGGACTAGCGGGGGAGAGACCCAGTACTTC. Residues: CASSHQRTSGGETQYF.

Concerning this clone itself: Since no conserved phenylalanine or tryptophan closes the CDR3, a read error is the likely cause. No DNA is shown, since the ends of the CDR3 on it are uncertain; the CDR3 is the one TCRdb lists. V is TRBV10-3 and J is TRBJ1-5. The CDR3 length is 12 residues, termini included. In germline, CDR1 is ENHRY, CDR2 SYGVKD. The CDR3 reads CAISEPPGPPLL.

This clone is a singleton in its sample. The chain is built from TRBV6-5 and TRBJ1-2, with unresolved D. The CDR3 is 12 residues long. V dropped 2 bases and J dropped 8 bases, with 9 bases sitting between them. Germline CDR1 reads MNHEY; CDR2 reads SVGAGI. CDR3 in DNA: TGTGCCAGCAGTTACGTCGGGGAAGGCTACACCTTC. Translated, it gives CASSYVGEGYTF.

The CDR3: CASGTGDGANVLTF. The CDR3, as DNA: TGTGCCAGTGGTACAGGGGACGGGGCCAACGTCCTGACTTTC. This chain uses TRBV19 with TRBJ2-6, with 7 bases lining up with TRBD1. V dropped 8 bases and J dropped 4; count of bases not matched to a gene: 5. Germline V gene data show CDR1 as LNHDA and CDR2 as SQIVND (reference sequence). The CDR3 covers 14 residues. The full variable domain, with the rest looked up from reference TRBV19 and TRBJ2-6, is DGGITQSPKYLFRKEGQNVTLSCEQNLNHDAMYWYRQDPGQGLRLIYYSQIVNDFQKGDIAEGYSVSREKKESFPLTVTSAQKNPTAFYLCASGTGDGANVLTFGAGSRLTVL.

V gene TRBV10-3 combines with J gene TRBJ2-3, with 12 bases aligning to TRBD2. Germline trimming cut 9 bases from V and 4 bases from J; bases unmatched to any gene: 5. CDR3 length equals 14 residues. Germline CDR1 is ENHRY and CDR2 is SYGVKD. The CDR3 loop is CAIGTSGSADTQYF. CDR3 in DNA: TGTGCCATAGGGACTAGCGGGTCGGCAGATACGCAGTATTTT.

CDR3 sequence (DNA): TGTGCCAGCAGCTTGGGGATAGGACAAATAACTAACTATGGCTACACCTTC. Translation: CASSLGIGQITNYGYTF. The V and J genes are TRBV5-4 and TRBJ1-2; a weak D match, TRBD1 (5 bases). V lost 0 bases to trimming and J lost 0 bases, with 15 bases between them. The CDR3 contains 17 residues. Germline-derived CDR1 and CDR2 are SGHNT and YYREEE (reference sequence).

The rearrangement uses TRBV5-1 and TRBJ2-7; 13 nucleotides match TRBD2. Trimming removed 4 bases from V and 2 bases from J; junction bases left unmatched: 6. CDR3 length: 16 amino acids. CDR1 SGHRS and CDR2 YFSETQ come from the germline V gene. The CDR3 nucleotides read TGCGCCAGCAGCCACGGGACTAGCGGGGAGACCTACGAGCAGTACTTC. The encoded protein is CASSHGTSGETYEQYF.